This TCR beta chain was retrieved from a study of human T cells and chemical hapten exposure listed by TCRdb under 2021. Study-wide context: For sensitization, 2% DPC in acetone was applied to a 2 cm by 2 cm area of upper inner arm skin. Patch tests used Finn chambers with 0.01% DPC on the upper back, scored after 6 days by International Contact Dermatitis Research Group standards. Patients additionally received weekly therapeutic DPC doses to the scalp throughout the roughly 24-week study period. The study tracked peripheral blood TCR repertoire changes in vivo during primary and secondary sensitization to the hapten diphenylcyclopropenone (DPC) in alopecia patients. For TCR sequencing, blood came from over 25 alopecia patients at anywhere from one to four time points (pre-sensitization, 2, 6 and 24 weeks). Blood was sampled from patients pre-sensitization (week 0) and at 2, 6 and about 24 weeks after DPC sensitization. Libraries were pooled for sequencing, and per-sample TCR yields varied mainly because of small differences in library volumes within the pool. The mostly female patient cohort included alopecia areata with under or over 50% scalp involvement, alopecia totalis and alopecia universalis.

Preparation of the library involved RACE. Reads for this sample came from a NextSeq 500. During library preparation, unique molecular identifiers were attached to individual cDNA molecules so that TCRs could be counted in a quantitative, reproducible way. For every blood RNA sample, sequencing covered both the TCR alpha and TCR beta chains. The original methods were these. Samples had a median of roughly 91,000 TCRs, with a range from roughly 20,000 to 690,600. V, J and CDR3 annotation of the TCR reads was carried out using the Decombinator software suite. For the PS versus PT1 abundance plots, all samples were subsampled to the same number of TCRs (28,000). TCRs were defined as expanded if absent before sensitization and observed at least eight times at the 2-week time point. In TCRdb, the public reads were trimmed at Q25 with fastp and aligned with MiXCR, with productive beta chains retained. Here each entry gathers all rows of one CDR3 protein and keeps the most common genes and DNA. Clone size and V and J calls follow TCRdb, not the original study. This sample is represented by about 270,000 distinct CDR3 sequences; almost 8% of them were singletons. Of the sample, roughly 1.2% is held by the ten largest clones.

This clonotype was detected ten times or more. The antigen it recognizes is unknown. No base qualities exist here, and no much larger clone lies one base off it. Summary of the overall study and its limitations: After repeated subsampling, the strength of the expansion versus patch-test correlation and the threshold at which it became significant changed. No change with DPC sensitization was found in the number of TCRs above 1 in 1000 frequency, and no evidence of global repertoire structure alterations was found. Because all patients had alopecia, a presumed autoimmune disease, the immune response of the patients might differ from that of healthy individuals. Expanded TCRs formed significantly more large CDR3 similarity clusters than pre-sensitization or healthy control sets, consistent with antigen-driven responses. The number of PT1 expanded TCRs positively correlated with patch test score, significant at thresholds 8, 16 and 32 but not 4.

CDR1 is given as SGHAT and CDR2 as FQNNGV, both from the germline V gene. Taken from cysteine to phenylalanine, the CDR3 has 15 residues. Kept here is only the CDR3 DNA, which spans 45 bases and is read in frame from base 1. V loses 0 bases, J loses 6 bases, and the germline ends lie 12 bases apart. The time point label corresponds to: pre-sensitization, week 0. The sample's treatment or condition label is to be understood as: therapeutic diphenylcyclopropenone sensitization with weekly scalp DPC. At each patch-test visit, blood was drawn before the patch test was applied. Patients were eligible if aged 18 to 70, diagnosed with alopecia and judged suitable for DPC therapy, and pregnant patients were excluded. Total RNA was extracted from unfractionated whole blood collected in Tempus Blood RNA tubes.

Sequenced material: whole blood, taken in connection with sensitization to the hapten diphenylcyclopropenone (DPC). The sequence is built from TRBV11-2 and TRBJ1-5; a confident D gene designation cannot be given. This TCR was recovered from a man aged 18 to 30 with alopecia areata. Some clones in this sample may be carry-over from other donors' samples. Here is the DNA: TGTGCCAGCAGCTTAGATGGGCAAAACGCTCAGCCCCAGCATTTT. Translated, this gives CASSLDGQNAQPQHF.